A selection of T cell receptor beta chains follows, all from one sample in a study of CD8+ T cells in alopecia areata. Profiling relied on immunoSEQ multiplex PCR, and the TCRdb table lists in-frame clones only, not all of them. The profile covers roughly 200,000 clones, with 53% appearing a single time and 10% to 13% taken by the ten largest. The sample was CD8+ T cells sorted from blood, taken at week 24, from a patient treated with tofacitinib. These receptors were collected from a human donor with alopecia areata. Each CDR3 is given with its conserved first and last residue. A D gene is named only where the DNA matches it firmly. A row's size may be missing; if present it is once, few, many or a size class.

J: TRBJ2-1; V: TRBV4-1; size: few; D: TRBD1; DNA: TGCGCCAGCAGCCCATGGACAGGGAACGATGAGCAGTTCTTC; CDR3: CASSPWTGNDEQFF
J: TRBJ2-7; V: TRBV29-1; size: .; D: TRBD1; DNA: TGCAGCGTTGCGGGACAGGGAGGATCCTACGAGCAGTACTTC; CDR3: CSVAGQGGSYEQYF
J: TRBJ2-4; V: TRBV6-5; size: .; D: .; DNA: TGTGCCAGCAGTTACTCAGGGTTTGACATTCAGTACTTC; CDR3: CASSYSGFDIQYF
J: TRBJ2-1; V: TRBV15; size: few; D: TRBD2; DNA: TGTGCCACCAGCAGAGATACGGGACTAGAACCCAATGAGCAGTTCTTC; CDR3: CATSRDTGLEPNEQFF
J: TRBJ2-7; V: TRBV4-3; size: .; D: TRBD2; DNA: TGCGCCAGCAGCCACGACCTGACTAGCGGGACCACCTACGAGCAGTACTTC; CDR3: CASSHDLTSGTTYEQYF
J: TRBJ1-1; V: TRBV4-1; size: .; D: .; DNA: TGCGCCAGCAGCCAGGCTACAGGAGACACTGAAGCTTTCTTT; CDR3: CASSQATGDTEAFF
J: TRBJ2-3; V: TRBV5-4; size: .; D: .; DNA: TGTGCCAGCAGCCTACGATCGGATACGCAGTATTTT; CDR3: CASSLRSDTQYF
J: TRBJ2-3; V: TRBV9; size: .; D: .; DNA: TGTGCCAGCAGCGGGGACGGCTCATTCACAGATACGCAGTATTTT; CDR3: CASSGDGSFTDTQYF
J: TRBJ2-5; V: TRBV5-1; size: few; D: TRBD1; DNA: TGCGCCAGCAGCGCCGGATACAGGGGCCGAGAGACCCAGTACTTC; CDR3: CASSAGYRGRETQYF
J: TRBJ1-2; V: TRBV30; size: .; D: .; DNA: TGTGCCTGGACAGAAAACTATGGCTACACCTTC; CDR3: CAWTENYGYTF
J: TRBJ1-1; V: TRBV29-1; size: .; D: TRBD1; DNA: TGCAGCGCCAACCCCAGGACAGGGGAGGACACTGAAGCTTTCTTT; CDR3: CSANPRTGEDTEAFF
J: TRBJ2-3; V: TRBV28; size: .; D: .; DNA: TGTGCCAGCAGTCTCAGGGGCTTTTCTAAAGATACGCAGTATTTT; CDR3: CASSLRGFSKDTQYF
J: TRBJ1-5; V: TRBV4-3; size: .; D: .; DNA: TGCGCCAGCAGCCAAGAGGTCCGTGGGGATCAGCCCCAGCATTTT; CDR3: CASSQEVRGDQPQHF
J: TRBJ2-7; V: TRBV29-1; size: .; D: TRBD2; DNA: TGCAGCGTTTCGCTAGCGGGGGACTCCTACGAGCAGTACTTC; CDR3: CSVSLAGDSYEQYF
J: TRBJ1-2; V: TRBV29-1; size: once; D: .; DNA: TGCAGCGTTGAAGGTCGATCGGGTGGCTACACCTTC; CDR3: CSVEGRSGGYTF
J: TRBJ1-1; V: TRBV10-3; size: .; D: .; DNA: TGTGCCATCAGTGAGTTGAATGAGGGAACCCCTGAAGCTTTCTTT; CDR3: CAISELNEGTPEAFF
J: TRBJ1-2; V: TRBV6-4; size: .; D: .; DNA: TGTGCCAGCAGCCCCGGGACGGGGGACTATGGCTACACCTTC; CDR3: CASSPGTGDYGYTF
J: TRBJ2-3; V: TRBV5-1; size: .; D: .; DNA: TGCGCCAGCAGCCAAAACACAGATACGCAGTATTTT; CDR3: CASSQNTDTQYF
J: TRBJ1-4; V: TRBV7-9; size: .; D: .; DNA: TGTGCCAGCAGCCAACCCTGGACAAGTACAACTAATGAAAAACTGTTTTTT; CDR3: CASSQPWTSTTNEKLFF
J: TRBJ1-1; V: TRBV11-2; size: .; D: .; DNA: TGTGCCAGCAGCCAATCCGCTCTTGGGTGGACTGAAGCTTTCTTT; CDR3: CASSQSALGWTEAFF
J: TRBJ2-3; V: TRBV5-1; size: .; D: .; DNA: TGCGCCAGCACCGGACAGCTCACAGATACGCAGTATTTT; CDR3: CASTGQLTDTQYF
J: TRBJ1-2; V: TRBV30; size: .; D: .; DNA: TGTGCCTGGACAGAGAACTATGGCTACACCTTC; CDR3: CAWTENYGYTF
J: TRBJ2-7; V: TRBV5-1; size: few; D: TRBD2; DNA: TGCGCCAGCAGCTTGGAGGGAGGGAGCTCCTACGAGCAGTACTTC; CDR3: CASSLEGGSSYEQYF
J: TRBJ2-5; V: TRBV2; size: few; D: TRBD2; DNA: TGTGCCAGCCCGCCTACTAGCGGGGGGCCGGAGAAGACCCAGTACTTC; CDR3: CASPPTSGGPEKTQYF
J: TRBJ2-2; V: TRBV11-2; size: .; D: TRBD2; DNA: TGTGCCAGCAGCCTAACTAGCGGGGGGGCCTACACCGGGGAGCTGTTTTTT; CDR3: CASSLTSGGAYTGELFF
J: TRBJ1-5; V: TRBV4-3; size: .; D: .; DNA: TGCGCCAGCAGCCAATCATGGTCCGGGTTGGAGCCCCAGCATTTT; CDR3: CASSQSWSGLEPQHF
J: TRBJ2-3; V: TRBV30; size: few; D: TRBD2; DNA: TGTGCCTGGAGTGATCTGGCGGGGGGGTCGGATACGCAGTATTTT; CDR3: CAWSDLAGGSDTQYF
J: TRBJ2-3; V: TRBV2; size: .; D: .; DNA: TGTGCCAGCCCAGATACGCAGTATTTT; CDR3: CASPDTQYF
J: TRBJ1-1; V: TRBV14; size: .; D: TRBD1; DNA: TGTGCCAGCAGCCCGACAGGGAGCCGTGAAGCTTTCTTT; CDR3: CASSPTGSREAFF
J: TRBJ2-3; V: TRBV6-6; size: .; D: TRBD1; DNA: TGTGCCAGCAGTGGGAGACAGGGTACGGCTCATACGCAGTATTTT; CDR3: CASSGRQGTAHTQYF
J: TRBJ1-5; V: TRBV4-3; size: .; D: .; DNA: TGCGCCAGCAGCCAAGATCGAGGGCCTAATCAGCCCCAGCATTTT; CDR3: CASSQDRGPNQPQHF